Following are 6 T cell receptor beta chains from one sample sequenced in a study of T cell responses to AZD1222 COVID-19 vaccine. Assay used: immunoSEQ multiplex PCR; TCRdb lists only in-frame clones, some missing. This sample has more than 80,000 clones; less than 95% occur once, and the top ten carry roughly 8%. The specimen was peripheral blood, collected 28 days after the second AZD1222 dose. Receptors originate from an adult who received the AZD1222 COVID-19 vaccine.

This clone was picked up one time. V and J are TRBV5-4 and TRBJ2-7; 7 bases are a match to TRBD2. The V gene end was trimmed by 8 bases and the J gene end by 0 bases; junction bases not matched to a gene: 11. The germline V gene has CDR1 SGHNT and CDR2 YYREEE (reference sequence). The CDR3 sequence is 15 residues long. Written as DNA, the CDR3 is TGTGCCAGGGTCCTGGGAGCGGGGTTCTCCTACGAGCAGTACTTC. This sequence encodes CARVLGAGFSYEQYF.

Written as DNA, the CDR3 is TGTGCCAGCAGGGGGACAGGGGGCCACACTGAAGCTTTCTTT. Protein product: CASRGTGGHTEAFF. The rearrangement links TRBV2 to TRBJ1-1, with 12 positions matching TRBD1. V was pared by 6 bases and J by 3 bases, with 2 bases of the junction left unmatched. The CDR3 contains 14 residues. Per germline, CDR1 SNHLY and CDR2 FYNNEI.

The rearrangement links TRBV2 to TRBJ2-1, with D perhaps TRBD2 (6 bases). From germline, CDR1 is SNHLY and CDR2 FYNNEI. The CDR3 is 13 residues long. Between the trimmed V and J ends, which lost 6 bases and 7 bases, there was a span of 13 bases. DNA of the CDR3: TGTGCCAGCAGACTTACTGGGGGGAATGAGCAGTTCTTC. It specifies CASRLTGGNEQFF.

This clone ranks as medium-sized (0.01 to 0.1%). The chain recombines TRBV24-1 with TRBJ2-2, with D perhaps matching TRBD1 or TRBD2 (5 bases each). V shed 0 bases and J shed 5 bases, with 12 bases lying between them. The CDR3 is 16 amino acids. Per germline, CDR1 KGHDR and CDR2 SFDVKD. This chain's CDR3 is CATSDLGDGETGELFF. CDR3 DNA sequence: TGTGCCACCAGTGATTTGGGGGACGGCGAGACCGGGGAGCTGTTTTTT.

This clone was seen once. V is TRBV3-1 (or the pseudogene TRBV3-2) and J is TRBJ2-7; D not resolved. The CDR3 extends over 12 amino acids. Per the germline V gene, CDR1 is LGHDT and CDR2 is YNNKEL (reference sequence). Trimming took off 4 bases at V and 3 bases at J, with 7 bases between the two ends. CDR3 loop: CASSLTYYEQYF. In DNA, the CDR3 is TGTGCCAGCAGCCTCACATACTACGAGCAGTACTTC.

The CDR3 DNA is TGCGCCAGCAGAGATGCCCAAGGAGGGACCGGGGAGCTGTTTTTT. This gives the protein CASRDAQGGTGELFF. The chain combines TRBV10-2 with TRBJ2-2; possibly TRBD2 for D (6 bases). This CDR3 has 15 amino acids. Germline CDR1 is WSHSY and CDR2 is SAAADI. The V gene lost 6 bases and the J gene lost 5 bases, with 16 bases spanning the gap.